The sequence of this T cell receptor beta chain was determined in a study of T cell responses to AZD1222 COVID-19 vaccine (dated by TCRdb to the early 2020s). Regarding the research as a whole: AZD1222 recipients given second doses at about 4 weeks or at about 12 weeks were pooled, since spike-specific TCR depth and breadth were not found to differ between the two schedules. A total of around 240 trial participants underwent TCR sequencing, of whom about 210 received two doses of AZD1222 and about 25 received two doses of the MenACWY control vaccine. Enrollment into the trials was organized by age into subgroups of 18-55, 56-69 and 70-plus years, and those subgroups contained around 150, 28 and 57 TCR-sequenced participants, respectively. What the study reported, not specific to this receptor: Only a handful of AZD1222 recipients were SARS-CoV-2 seropositive at baseline, limiting conclusions about previously exposed vaccinees. CD4 TCRs associated with the vaccine covered the entire spike protein, and the dominant responses were in regions 160-218 and 743-854. No day 14 peak-response samples were available, so repertoires were characterized only after the peak T cell response. Reportedly, close to half of the unique spike-specific TCRs recognized epitopes lying outside the regions that are mutated in the B.1.351 and B.1.1.7 variants. A significant rise in spike-specific TCR breadth and depth was observed after two AZD1222 doses relative to day 0 and relative to MenACWY recipients. Participants were mostly white British and included more females than males, and it was suggested by the authors that clonal diversity may have been underestimated. The 56-69-year group was small, and its depth increase did not reach significance, likely because of low power.

A few counts support this clone. There is no known antigen for this receptor. It has no much larger one-base neighbor in the sample; base qualities were not kept. Ends trimmed: V by 2 bases, J by 1 base; bases unmatched to a gene: 9. According to the germline V gene, CDR1 reads SGHTA and CDR2 reads FQGTGA. Its CDR3 holds 17 amino acids, cysteine through phenylalanine. Of all the DNA, just the CDR3 is kept, 51 bases in frame from base 1. The time point tag for this specimen amounts to: baseline before first vaccination. Vaccinee samples were obtained from the UK trials COV001 and COV002, which included a single-blind randomized controlled phase 2/3 trial of AZD1222 (ChAdOx1 nCoV-19) in healthy adults. For TCRbeta chain sequencing, PBMC samples from trial participants were taken at day 0 and at day 28 after the second dose. The CDR3 regions of human TCRbeta chains were analyzed by immunosequencing. The paper's data handling went like this. Repertoire TCRs were checked for matches against a reference library of SARS-CoV-2-specific TCRs that had been generated using the MIRA antigen-specificity platform. Breadth was defined as the fraction of unique TCRs that were SARS-CoV-2-associated. Depth was defined as the fraction of total T cells that were SARS-CoV-2-associated. Using the MIRA data, every spike-specific TCR was mapped to the spike region that the TCR reacted to and assigned to either a CD4 or a CD8 class. Log10-transformed breadth and depth values were compared by one-way ANOVA with Sidak's multiple comparisons tests. TCRdb retrieved this table from immuneACCESS and kept in-frame rearrangements only. Not all clones are present; in checked studies, unresolved V genes account for under half, and no reason is known for the remainder. That table furnishes V, J and clone size, whereas the DNA furnished D and trimming. The sample table lists roughly 150,000 clones, 90% to 95% of them with a count of one. The ten largest clones add up to 1.1% to 1.5% of the sample.

The sequence is built from TRBV7-3 and TRBJ2-7; 9 of the junction bases match TRBD1. The clonotype originates from an adult in good health. The sequenced sample was peripheral blood, obtained on day 0 of AZD1222 vaccination. The nucleotide sequence is given as TGTGCCAGCAGCTTATCGACAGGGGGACAGGAGTCCTACGAGCAGTACTTC. It codes for CASSLSTGGQESYEQYF.